A selection of T cell receptor beta chains follows, all from one sample in a study of T cells after posttransplantation cyclophosphamide. Data came from immunoSEQ multiplex PCR; TCRdb stores just in-frame clones and leaves some out. The sample includes about 31,000 clones, around nine tenths of them seen just once. The sequencing input was naive CD4+ T cells sorted from PBMCs. These receptors were collected from a woman aged 60-70 years in good health, CMV-negative, and a related stem cell transplant donor. The CDR3 runs from the conserved cysteine through the conserved F or W. The D gene is left open where the match is weak. Rows may omit the clone size; those that give it use once, few, many or a size class.

size: -
J: TRBJ1-2
length: 12
D: TRBD1
V: TRBV6-6
CDR3: CASTQGDYGYTF
DNA: TGTGCCAGCACCCAGGGGGATTATGGCTACACCTTC

size: -
J: TRBJ2-2
length: 15
D: TRBD2
V: TRBV2
CDR3: CATGQEREGTGELFF
DNA: TGTGCCACGGGCCAGGAGCGGGAGGGAACCGGGGAGCTGTTTTTT

size: -
J: TRBJ1-2
length: 13
D: -
V: TRBV29-1
CDR3: CSVDGATSYGYTF
DNA: TGCAGCGTTGATGGGGCAACCTCCTATGGCTACACCTTC

size: few
J: TRBJ1-1
length: 15
D: -
V: TRBV19
CDR3: CATRGRLLMNTEAFF
DNA: TGTGCCACCCGAGGGAGACTTCTCATGAACACTGAAGCTTTCTTT

size: -
J: TRBJ1-4
length: 18
D: TRBD1
V: TRBV30
CDR3: CAWSPGTGGFATNEKLFF
DNA: TGTGCCTGGAGCCCCGGGACAGGGGGCTTTGCAACTAATGAAAAACTGTTTTTT

size: -
J: TRBJ1-2
length: 15
D: -
V: TRBV6-5
CDR3: CASSIRGASNYGYTF
DNA: TGTGCCAGTTCAATCCGGGGGGCTAGCAACTATGGCTACACCTTC

size: once
J: TRBJ1-4
length: 14
D: -
V: TRBV28
CDR3: CASSFRATNEKLFF
DNA: TGTGCCAGCAGTTTCAGGGCAACTAATGAAAAACTGTTTTTT

size: -
J: TRBJ2-2
length: 14
D: -
V: TRBV6-6
CDR3: CASSLRSNTGELFF
DNA: TGTGCCAGCAGTTTGAGGTCGAACACCGGGGAGCTGTTTTTT

size: -
J: TRBJ1-2
length: 13
D: TRBD1
V: TRBV7-2
CDR3: CASTRQGDYGYTF
DNA: TGTGCCAGCACCAGACAGGGGGACTATGGCTACACCTTC

size: -
J: TRBJ2-6
length: 15
D: -
V: TRBV9
CDR3: CASSVGGAGANVLTF
DNA: TGTGCCAGCAGCGTAGGGGGGGCTGGGGCCAACGTCCTGACTTTC

size: -
J: TRBJ2-7
length: 11
D: -
V: TRBV6-5
CDR3: CASGGAAEQYF
DNA: TGTGCCAGCGGGGGCGCCGCCGAGCAGTACTTC

size: -
J: TRBJ1-2
length: 16
D: TRBD1
V: TRBV19
CDR3: CASSPRTGRTSVGYTF
DNA: TGTGCCAGTAGTCCGAGGACAGGCCGCACTTCAGTTGGCTACACCTTC

size: -
J: TRBJ2-1
length: 15
D: TRBD2
V: TRBV5-1
CDR3: CASSRGLAGNNEQFF
DNA: TGCGCCAGCAGCAGGGGACTAGCGGGGAACAATGAGCAGTTCTTC

size: -
J: TRBJ2-1
length: 16
D: -
V: TRBV7-3
CDR3: CASSLQSGIINNEQFF
DNA: TGTGCCAGCAGCTTACAGTCAGGGATAATCAACAATGAGCAGTTCTTC

size: once
J: TRBJ2-7
length: 15
D: TRBD2
V: TRBV6-5
CDR3: CASSYGAGVTYEQYF
DNA: TGTGCCAGCAGTTACGGAGCGGGAGTCACCTACGAGCAGTACTTC

size: -
J: TRBJ1-2
length: 19
D: -
V: TRBV2
CDR3: CASSEKGGSPTAGHYGYTF
DNA: TGTGCCAGCAGTGAGAAGGGGGGGAGCCCAACTGCGGGCCACTATGGCTACACCTTC

size: -
J: TRBJ1-6
length: 15
D: TRBD1
V: TRBV6-5
CDR3: CASRSDRTGHSPLHF
DNA: TGTGCCAGCAGGTCGGACAGGACTGGGCATTCACCCCTCCACTTT

size: -
J: TRBJ1-2
length: 11
D: -
V: TRBV28
CDR3: CASSFRNGYTF
DNA: TGTGCCAGCAGTTTCAGGAATGGCTACACCTTC

size: -
J: TRBJ1-6
length: 14
D: -
V: TRBV7-2
CDR3: CASGRGPVSTPLHF
DNA: TGTGCCAGCGGCAGAGGGCCTGTTTCCACGCCCCTCCACTTT

size: -
J: TRBJ2-7
length: 12
D: -
V: TRBV7-2
CDR3: CASSSQGYEQYF
DNA: TGCGCCAGCAGCTCACAGGGTTACGAGCAGTACTTC

size: once
J: TRBJ2-7
length: 15
D: TRBD2
V: TRBV11-2
CDR3: CASSLDRGGAYEQYF
DNA: TGTGCCAGCAGCTTAGATCGCGGGGGGGCCTACGAGCAGTACTTC

size: once
J: TRBJ1-2
length: 14
D: -
V: TRBV4-1
CDR3: CASSQDWGVHGYTF
DNA: TGCGCCAGCAGCCAAGATTGGGGCGTCCATGGCTACACCTTC

size: -
J: TRBJ1-2
length: 13
D: -
V: TRBV10-3
CDR3: CAISEDRNYGYTF
DNA: TGTGCCATCAGTGAGGACAGGAACTATGGCTACACCTTC

size: -
J: TRBJ2-3
length: 16
D: TRBD2
V: TRBV7-3
CDR3: CASSFDGGGATDTQYF
DNA: TGTGCCAGCAGCTTCGACGGCGGGGGAGCCACAGATACGCAGTATTTT

size: -
J: TRBJ2-7
length: 15
D: TRBD2
V: TRBV6-5
CDR3: CASSYTSGSWYEQYF
DNA: TGTGCCAGCAGTTATACTAGCGGGAGCTGGTACGAGCAGTACTTC

size: -
J: TRBJ1-1
length: 14
D: -
V: TRBV11-2
CDR3: CASSPGQPNTEAFF
DNA: TGTGCCAGCAGCCCGGGACAACCGAACACTGAAGCTTTCTTT

size: -
J: TRBJ2-7
length: 13
D: TRBD2
V: TRBV6-6
CDR3: CASKLAGSYEQYF
DNA: TGTGCCAGCAAACTAGCGGGGTCCTACGAGCAGTACTTC

size: -
J: TRBJ1-1
length: 17
D: TRBD1
V: TRBV9
CDR3: CASSVVGMAGGQTEAFF
DNA: TGTGCCAGCAGCGTAGTTGGTATGGCAGGGGGTCAGACTGAAGCTTTCTTT

size: -
J: TRBJ2-5
length: 13
D: -
V: TRBV2
CDR3: CASSPGSQETQYF
DNA: TGTGCCAGCTCCCCGGGATCGCAAGAGACCCAGTACTTC

size: -
J: TRBJ2-7
length: 15
D: -
V: TRBV9
CDR3: CASSVANVPTYEQYF
DNA: TGTGCCAGCAGCGTAGCAAACGTACCTACCTACGAGCAGTACTTC

size: -
J: TRBJ2-7
length: 15
D: TRBD1
V: TRBV5-1
CDR3: CASSIYDRAPYEQYF
DNA: TGCGCCAGCAGCATCTACGACAGGGCCCCCTACGAGCAGTACTTC

size: -
J: TRBJ2-1
length: 16
D: TRBD2
V: TRBV11-2
CDR3: CASSLVGSGGANEQFF
DNA: TGTGCCAGCAGCTTAGTAGGAAGCGGGGGGGCGAATGAGCAGTTCTTC